The rows below give T cell receptor beta chains drawn from one sample of a study of T-cell memory formation after mild COVID-19. MiXCR, run by TCRdb on the 5' RACE reads, gives a single entry per CDR3 protein. Found here are approximately 250,000 distinct CDR3 sequences, approximately 15% of them singletons; the top ten hold more than 20%. The sequencing sample was made of PBMCs or a T cell subset sorted from them (not recorded which). These receptors were collected from a man between 18 and 35 years old who had mild COVID-19 (a few samples of this study predate the infection). Cell type and time point are not known. Each CDR3 is given with its conserved first and last residue. The D gene is left open where the match is weak. Clone size is given for some rows only: seen once, a few or many times, or a class if the clone is expanded.

V gene	J gene	clone size	D gene	CDR3 protein	CDR3 DNA
TRBV6-6	TRBJ2-1	few	.	CASSLSGEHNEQFF	TGTGCCAGCAGTTTGTCTGGGGAACACAATGAGCAGTTCTTC
TRBV6-1	TRBJ2-5	.	TRBD2	CASKAAGGLETQYF	TGTGCCAGCAAGGCGGCGGGGGGCCTAGAGACCCAGTACTTC
TRBV7-8	TRBJ2-7	many	.	CASRPDRWGEQYF	TGTGCCAGCAGACCCGACAGGTGGGGCGAGCAGTACTTC
TRBV9	TRBJ2-5	once	.	CASSVVSGGETQYF	TGTGCCAGCAGCGTTGTTAGCGGCGGGGAGACCCAGTACTTC
TRBV27	TRBJ2-3	few	.	CASSLIRQGGETDTQYF	TGTGCCAGCAGTTTAATCCGGCAGGGAGGAGAAACAGATACGCAGTATTTT
TRBV7-9	TRBJ1-6	.	TRBD1	CASSLMTGDSPLHF	TGTGCCAGCAGCTTAATGACAGGGGATTCACCCCTCCACTTT
TRBV12-5	TRBJ1-1	.	.	CASGFPRGSTNTEAFF	TGTGCTAGTGGTTTCCCCCGGGGGTCCACGAACACTGAAGCTTTCTTT
TRBV7-2	TRBJ2-1	.	.	CASSLDGLSNNEQFF	TGTGCCAGCAGCTTAGACGGCTTATCCAACAATGAGCAGTTCTTC
TRBV4-3	TRBJ1-2	.	.	CASRDIAGQSYGYTF	TGCGCCAGCAGAGACATCGCAGGGCAATCCTATGGCTACACCTTC
TRBV24-1	TRBJ1-1	few	.	CATPAASWLKLEAFF	TGTGCCACACCTGCGGCTAGTTGGTTGAAGCTTGAAGCTTTCTTT